This TCR beta chain came from a study of blood T cells in healthy people across ages (dated by TCRdb to the mid-2010s). Context from the whole study: In model experiments, roughly one uniquely barcoded TCR beta cDNA molecule per two T cells was captured by template switching. The study measured age-related changes in TCR beta repertoire diversity using deep sequencing normalized with unique cDNA molecular identifiers. The donors were divided into four age groups: young (average roughly 17 years), middle-aged (around 41), aged (about 60) and long-lived (82). To avoid experimental bias, donors of different ages were distributed randomly across sequencing lanes. The study analyzed two additional independent replicas of 1 million unique cDNA reads from the same blood draw for two donors, one aged 18 to 30 and one aged 80 or older.

Study-wide conclusions, independent of this receptor: Total diversity estimates from one million sequenced T cells were considered lower bounds and underestimates. Conclusive comparison of naive and antigen-experienced compartments was prevented by the profiling of bulk unsorted PBMCs. Observed TCR beta diversity per million T cells fell roughly linearly with age, and a significant reduction was already apparent by age approximately 41. A strong correlation was found between observed TCR beta diversity and the percentage of naive T cells measured by flow cytometry. Compared with the aged group, the long-lived group had more naive CD4+ T cells, fewer expanded clones and increased TCR diversity, a pattern suggesting age selection. Donor CMV infection status was unknown, potentially confounding age-related changes in expanded clonotypes.

The 40 or so donors, aged about 6 to 95 years, were systemically healthy Caucasian individuals from Russia. Ten milliliters of peripheral blood were drawn from each donor into EDTA-treated Vacutainer tubes. Ficoll-Paque density-gradient centrifugation was used to isolate PBMCs, with at least 7 million obtained per sample. Trizol reagent was used to extract total RNA from the PBMCs, yielding at least 5 micrograms per sample. For every donor, flow cytometry on a PBMC aliquot measured the percentage of naive CD45RAhigh/CD27high T cells. Regarding this clonotype: There is no known antigen for this receptor. Base qualities are not at hand, and no much larger clone is one base apart.

From cysteine to phenylalanine, the CDR3 is 13 amino acids long. CDR3 DNA only is kept here, 39 bases in frame from base 1. The CDR1 and CDR2 encoded by the germline V gene (reference sequence) are DFQATT and SNEGSKA. V loses 5 bases of germline sequence and J loses 2 bases, and the interval between the two ends is 13 bases. Receptor amplification or capture employed 5' RACE. Sequencing took place on an Illumina HiSeq 2500. A second roughly 7 to 11 cycle PCR used a sample-barcoded 5' primer and a J-beta primer mix. Each TCR beta cDNA molecule received a unique molecular identifier from a template-switch 5' adaptor carrying 12 random nucleotides. Each sample yielded at least 2.5 million CDR3-containing paired-end reads. All of the RNA was converted into first-strand cDNA using the Mint cDNA synthesis kit, with a TRBC-specific oligonucleotide serving as the primer. Following uracil-DNA glycosylase treatment, a first 18-cycle PCR with universal primers M1SS and BC2_uni_R was performed on all cDNA. Concerning the study's data processing: For normalization, 1 million high-quality reads, each with a distinct molecular identifier, were randomly selected from each sample. Instead of being binned into consensus sequences, reads that shared molecular identifiers were thrown out. MiTCR, run with a Q25 quality threshold and the strictest error-elimination algorithm, handled CDR3 identification, clonotype clustering and error correction. A nonparametric unseen species model using Euler transformation provided a lower-bound estimate of total TCR beta diversity. The public reads were reprocessed in TCRdb via fastp at Q25 and MiXCR, keeping in-frame beta chains. Rows with one shared CDR3 protein collapse into an entry with the most common genes and DNA. The V and J calls, along with clone size, are taken from TCRdb and not from the paper's own processing. The table for this sample lists 2 million or so distinct CDR3 sequences; 49% of them were counted only once. Around 2.1% of the sample rests with the top ten.

Sequenced input: blood. The sequence came from a woman aged 40 to 50 in good health. The sequence links TRBV20-1 to TRBJ2-7; the D gene is perhaps TRBD1, from 6 matching bases. The DNA reads as follows: TGCAGTGCTGGGCCGGGACAACCCTACGAGCAGTACTTC. This encodes CSAGPGQPYEQYF.